This T cell receptor beta chain was identified in a study of CD8 T cell repertoires and HIV-1 epitope variants. About the study: T cells were stimulated with Twenty-five Gag and Nef peptides separately. Control wells had CMV/EBV/flu peptides, negative Ebola AY9, or no peptide. T cells were cultured for less than eleven days with cytokines added on days 3 and 7. An uncultured baseline aliquot held 1M T cells.

Only in-frame clones appear in the TCRdb table, and some are missing; sequencing was by immunoSEQ multiplex PCR. Of approximately 5,000 clones listed, 55% to 70% are singletons. This CDR3 comprises 12 residues. Germline V CDR1 and CDR2: SEHNR, FQNEAQ (reference sequence). V lost 5 bases and J 3 bases, leaving 8 bases between the germline ends. Comment on this clone: Its antigen is still unknown.

The V gene is TRBV7-9, the J gene TRBJ2-7, with D perhaps matching TRBD1 (5 bases). Sequences were obtained from cultured CD8+ T cells derived from PBMCs. The TCR comes from a male donor with HIV. CDR3 DNA sequence: TGTGCCAGCAGCGGCAGGGACTACGAGCAGTACTTC. This gives the protein CASSGRDYEQYF.